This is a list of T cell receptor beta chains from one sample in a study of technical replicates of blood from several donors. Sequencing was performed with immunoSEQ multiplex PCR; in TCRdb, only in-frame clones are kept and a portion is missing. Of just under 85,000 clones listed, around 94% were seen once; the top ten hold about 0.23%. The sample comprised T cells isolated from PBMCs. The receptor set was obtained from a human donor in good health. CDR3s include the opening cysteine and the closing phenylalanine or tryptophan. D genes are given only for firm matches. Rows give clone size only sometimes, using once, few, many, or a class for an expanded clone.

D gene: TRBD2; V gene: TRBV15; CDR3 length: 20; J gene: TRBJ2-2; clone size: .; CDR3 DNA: TGTGCCACCAGCAGAGTTTTTGGGCCAACTAGCGGGGGGTACACCGGGGAGCTGTTTTTT; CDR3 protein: CATSRVFGPTSGGYTGELFF
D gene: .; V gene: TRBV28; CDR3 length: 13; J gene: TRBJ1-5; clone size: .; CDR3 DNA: TGTGCCAGCAGTCCTCAAACATATCAGCCCCAGCATTTT; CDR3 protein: CASSPQTYQPQHF
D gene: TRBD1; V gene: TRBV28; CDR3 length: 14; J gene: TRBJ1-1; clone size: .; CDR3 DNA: TGTGCCAGCAGTTTCGTGGAAGGGGGCCAGGGAGCTTTCTTT; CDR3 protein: CASSFVEGGQGAFF
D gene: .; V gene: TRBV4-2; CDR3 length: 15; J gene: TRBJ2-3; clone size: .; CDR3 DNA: TGTGCCAGCAGATCCCGGGATATGGGGACAGATACGCAGTATTTT; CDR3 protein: CASRSRDMGTDTQYF
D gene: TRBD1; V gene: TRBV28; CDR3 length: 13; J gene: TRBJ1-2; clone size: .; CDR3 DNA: TGTGCCAGCAGTCGAAGGACAGGCTATGGCTACACCTTC; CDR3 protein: CASSRRTGYGYTF
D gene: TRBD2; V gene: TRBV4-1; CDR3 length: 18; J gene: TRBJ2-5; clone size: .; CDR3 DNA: TGCGCCAGCAGCCAAGGGGGGACTAGCGGGAGGGCCGTCGAGACCCAGTACTTC; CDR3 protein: CASSQGGTSGRAVETQYF
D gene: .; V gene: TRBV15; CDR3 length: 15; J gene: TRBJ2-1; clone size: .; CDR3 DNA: TGTGCCACCAGCAGACCAGGCGGGACCTACAATGAGCAGTTCTTC; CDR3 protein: CATSRPGGTYNEQFF
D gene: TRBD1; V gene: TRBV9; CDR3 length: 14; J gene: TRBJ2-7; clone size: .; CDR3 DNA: TGTGCCAGCAGCCTTGGACAGGACTCCTACGAGCAGTACTTC; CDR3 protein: CASSLGQDSYEQYF
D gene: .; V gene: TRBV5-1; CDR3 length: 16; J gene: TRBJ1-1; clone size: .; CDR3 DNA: TGCGCCAGCAGCTTGATGACAGCCTCCGTGAGCACTGAAGCTTTCTTT; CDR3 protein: CASSLMTASVSTEAFF
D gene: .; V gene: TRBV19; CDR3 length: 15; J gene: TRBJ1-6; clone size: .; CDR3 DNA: TGTGCCAGTAGTCCGGAGGGCACATATAATTCACCCCTCCACTTT; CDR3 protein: CASSPEGTYNSPLHF
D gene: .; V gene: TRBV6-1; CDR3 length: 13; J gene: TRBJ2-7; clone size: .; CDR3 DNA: TGTGCCAGCAGTACGACTGTCGCCTACGAGCAGTACTTC; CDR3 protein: CASSTTVAYEQYF
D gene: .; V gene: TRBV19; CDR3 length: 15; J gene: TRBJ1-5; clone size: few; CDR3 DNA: TGTGCCAGTAGTATCGAGGGTTATAGCAATCAGCCCCAGCATTTT; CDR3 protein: CASSIEGYSNQPQHF
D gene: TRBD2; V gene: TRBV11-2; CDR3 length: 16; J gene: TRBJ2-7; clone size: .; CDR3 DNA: TGTGCCAGCAGCCTTGACGCGGGAGGGCCTCTATACGAGCAGTACTTC; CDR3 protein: CASSLDAGGPLYEQYF
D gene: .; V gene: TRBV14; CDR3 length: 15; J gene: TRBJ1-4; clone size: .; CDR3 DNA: TGTGCCAGCAGCCGAGCGCGAGGTCTCTATGAAAAACTGTTTTTT; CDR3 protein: CASSRARGLYEKLFF
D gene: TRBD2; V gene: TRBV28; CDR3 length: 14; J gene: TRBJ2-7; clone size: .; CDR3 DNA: TGTGCCAGCAGTGTGGCGGGAGTAAGTAACGAGCAGTACTTC; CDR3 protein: CASSVAGVSNEQYF
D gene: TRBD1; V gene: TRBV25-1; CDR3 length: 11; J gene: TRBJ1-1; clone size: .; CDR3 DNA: TGTGCCAGCAGTGGCAGGGGGCAGGCTTTCTTT; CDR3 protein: CASSGRGQAFF
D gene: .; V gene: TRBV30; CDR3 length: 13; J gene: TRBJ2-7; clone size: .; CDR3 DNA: TGTGCCTGGAGGACTAGGCGGCAGGTCGAGCAGTACTTC; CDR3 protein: CAWRTRRQVEQYF
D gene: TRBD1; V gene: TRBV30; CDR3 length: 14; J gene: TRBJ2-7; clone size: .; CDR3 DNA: TGTGCCTTGATTGGGACAGGTCATCTCTACGAGCAGTACTTC; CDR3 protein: CALIGTGHLYEQYF
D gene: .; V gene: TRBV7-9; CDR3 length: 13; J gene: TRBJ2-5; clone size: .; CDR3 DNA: TGTGCCAGCACGGGGGGCCTTGTAGAGACCCAGTACTTC; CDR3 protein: CASTGGLVETQYF
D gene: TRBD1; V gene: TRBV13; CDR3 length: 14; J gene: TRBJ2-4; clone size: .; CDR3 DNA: TGTGCCAGCAGCTTCGACAGGGTTTCAGACATTCAGTACTTC; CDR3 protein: CASSFDRVSDIQYF
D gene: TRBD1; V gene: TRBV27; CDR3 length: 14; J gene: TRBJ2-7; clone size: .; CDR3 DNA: TGTGCCAGCAGTCCGTGGGACAGGGGGGGGGAGCAGTACTTC; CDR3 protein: CASSPWDRGGEQYF
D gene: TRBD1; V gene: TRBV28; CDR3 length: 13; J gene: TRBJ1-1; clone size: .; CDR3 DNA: TGTGCCAGCAGCTGGGGGGACAGGGCACGAGCTTTCTTT; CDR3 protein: CASSWGDRARAFF
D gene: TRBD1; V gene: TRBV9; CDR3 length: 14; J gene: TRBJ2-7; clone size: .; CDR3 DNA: TGTGCCAGCAGCATAAGGGACAGTGGCTACGAGCAGTACTTC; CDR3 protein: CASSIRDSGYEQYF
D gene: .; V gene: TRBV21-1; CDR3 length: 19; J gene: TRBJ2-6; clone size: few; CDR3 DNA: TGTGCCAGCAGCAAAGCCCTACGGACAGGGGGCGCTGGGGCCAACGTCCTGACTTTC; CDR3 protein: CASSKALRTGGAGANVLTF
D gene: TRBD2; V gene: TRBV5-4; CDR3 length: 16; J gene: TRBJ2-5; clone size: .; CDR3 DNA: TGTGCCAGCAGCTTGGGCGGGGGGGCTGAGTGGGAGACCCAGTACTTC; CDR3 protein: CASSLGGGAEWETQYF
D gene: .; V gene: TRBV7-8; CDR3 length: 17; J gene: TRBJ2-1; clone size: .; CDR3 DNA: TGTGCCAGCAGTCCTACTATTCCTGTAAGCTCCTACAATGAGCAGTTCTTC; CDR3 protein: CASSPTIPVSSYNEQFF
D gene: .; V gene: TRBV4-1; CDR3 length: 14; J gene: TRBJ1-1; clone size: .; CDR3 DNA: TGCGCCAGCAGCCAAGATCTCCGGTTCACTGAAGCTTTCTTT; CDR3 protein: CASSQDLRFTEAFF
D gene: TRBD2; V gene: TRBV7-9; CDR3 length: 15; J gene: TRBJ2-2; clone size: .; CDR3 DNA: TGTGCCAGCAGCCCCGGGACTAGCGGTGCCGGGGAGCTGTTTTTT; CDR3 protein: CASSPGTSGAGELFF
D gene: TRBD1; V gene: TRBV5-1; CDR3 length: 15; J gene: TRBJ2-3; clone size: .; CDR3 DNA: TGCGCCAGCAGCTTCGGACAGGGGGCAACAGATACGCAGTATTTT; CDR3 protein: CASSFGQGATDTQYF